Below are 27 T cell receptor beta chains sequenced from a single sample in a study of blood T cell repertoires in COVID-19. The method was immunoSEQ multiplex PCR; TCRdb's version includes in-frame clones alone and lacks a portion of them. The sample contains 95,000 to 150,000 clones, 82% of which appear only once. The source material was peripheral blood. The source is a woman in her seventies with acute or convalescent COVID-19.

The chain combines TRBV9 with TRBJ1-5, with D unresolved. CDR3 length equals 14 residues. Germline V lookup: CDR1 SGDLS, CDR2 YYNGEE. The V gene lost 4 bases and the J gene lost 0 bases, with 8 bases spanning the gap. The CDR3 here is CASSLASSNQPQHF. CDR3 nucleotides: TGTGCCAGCAGCCTAGCTAGTAGCAATCAGCCCCAGCATTTT.

The V call is TRBV12-3 or TRBV12-4, the J call TRBJ1-5; 7 nucleotides match TRBD1. Trimming cost V 10 bases and J 7 bases; bases outside gene matches: 10. The CDR3 totals 13 residues. The CDR3 loop is CATSGTVGQPQHF. CDR3 nucleotides: TGTGCCACCTCCGGGACAGTAGGACAGCCCCAGCATTTT.

V gene TRBV6-2 or TRBV6-3 combines with J gene TRBJ2-3; 8 positions agree with TRBD2. Germline loops: CDR1 MNHEY, CDR2 SVGEGT. Trimming removed 0 bases from V and 2 bases from J; junction bases left unmatched: 4. CDR3 length: 16 amino acids. The CDR3 loop is CASSYSGGGYTDTQYF. In DNA form, the CDR3 reads TGTGCCAGCAGTTACTCCGGCGGGGGGTACACAGATACGCAGTATTTT.

Only a few counts were recorded for this clone. The chain carries TRBV7-8 and TRBJ2-7; a possible D gene is TRBD2 (6 bases). Germline V gene data show CDR1 as SGHVS and CDR2 as FQNEAQ. This CDR3 is built from 14 residues. Trimming removed 1 base at V and 6 bases at J, with 13 bases between. The CDR3 region is CASSLVRGFSEQYF. CDR3 sequence (DNA): TGTGCCAGCAGCTTAGTACGGGGGTTCTCCGAGCAGTACTTC.

The chain has TRBV9 and TRBJ1-2; 8 positions match TRBD1. J lost 2 bases, V lost 3 bases, and 0 bases had no gene match. Germline V gives CDR1 SGDLS, CDR2 YYNGEE. The CDR3 has 13 residues. The CDR3 DNA is TGTGCCAGCAGCGGGACAGGGAACTATGGCTACACCTTC. Translating gives CASSGTGNYGYTF.

CDR3 DNA: TGTGCCAGCAGTTACGACAGAGGGGGAATATTCGACACTGAAGCTTTCTTT. This encodes CASSYDRGGIFDTEAFF. The chain is built from TRBV6-2 or TRBV6-3 and TRBJ1-1; tentative D call: TRBD1 (6 bases). Germline CDR1 is MNHEY and CDR2 is SVGEGT. The CDR3 totals 17 residues. Trimming removed 2 bases at V and 3 bases at J, with 19 bases between.

V usage is TRBV6-1 and J usage is TRBJ1-5; tentative D call: TRBD1 (5 bases). CDR3 length: 16 amino acids. Germline CDR1 MNHNS, CDR2 SASEGT. The ends were cut back, 1 base at V and 7 bases at J, with 17 bases in the middle. CDR3 loop: CASSEVRGVGLQPQHF. The CDR3 DNA is TGTGCCAGCAGTGAAGTTAGGGGCGTCGGGTTGCAGCCCCAGCATTTT.

V usage is TRBV6-2 or TRBV6-3 and J usage is TRBJ1-1; possible D gene TRBD1, 6 bases. The CDR3 has 16 residues. Per the germline V gene, CDR1 is MNHEY and CDR2 is SVGEGT. Trimming removed 4 bases from V and 5 bases from J, with 20 bases in between. In DNA form, the CDR3 reads TGTGCCAGCAGTTCCCCCTCCGGGGGGCCTTGGACTGAAGCTTTCTTT. Amino acid sequence: CASSSPSGGPWTEAFF.

This chain joins TRBV27 and TRBJ2-2, with D possibly being TRBD1 (6 bases). Trimming removed 4 bases at V and 6 bases at J, with 12 bases between. The CDR3 is made up of 14 amino acids. The germline V gene has CDR1 MNHEY and CDR2 SMNVEV (reference sequence). The CDR3 coding sequence is TGTGCCAGCAGTTCTCACAGGGTTTCCGGGGAGCTGTTTTTT. Residues: CASSSHRVSGELFF.

The rearrangement joins TRBV30 to TRBJ2-1, with D possibly matching TRBD2 (6 bases). Trimming cost V 5 bases and J 3 bases, with 11 bases left between them. The CDR3 contains 13 residues. Germline CDR1 GTSNPN, CDR2 SVGIG (reference sequence). The chain's CDR3 is CAWAPGLYNEQFF. Here the CDR3 DNA reads TGTGCCTGGGCCCCGGGACTCTACAATGAGCAGTTCTTC. The variable domain in full, with the rest retrieved from reference TRBV30 and TRBJ2-1, is SQTIHQWPATLVQPVGSPLSLECTVEGTSNPNLYWYRQAAGRGLQLLFYSVGIGQISSEVPQNLSASRPQDRQFILSSKKLLLSDSGFYLCAWAPGLYNEQFFGPGTRLTVL.

The chain is built from TRBV12-5 and TRBJ2-7; tentative D call: TRBD2 (6 bases). Trimming pared 0 bases from V and 11 bases from J, leaving 11 bases between. Germline V gives CDR1 LGHNT, CDR2 FRNRAP. The CDR3 is 12 residues long. The CDR3 protein is CASGLVLGEEYF. CDR3 in DNA: TGTGCTAGTGGTTTGGTACTAGGGGAGGAGTACTTC.

This clone was found a few times. V gene TRBV2 combines with J gene TRBJ2-5; 10 bases agree with TRBD2. The germline V gene encodes CDR1 SNHLY and CDR2 FYNNEI. J was trimmed by 7 bases and V by 3 bases; bases with no gene match: 11. The CDR3 length is 16 residues. CDR3 protein: CASSDWASGGSGTQYF. The CDR3 coding sequence is TGTGCCAGCAGTGATTGGGCTAGCGGGGGTTCAGGGACCCAGTACTTC.

This chain connects TRBV6-1 to TRBJ2-7; D call uncertain. Trimming shortened V by 0 bases and J by 3 bases, and 6 bases separated the two germline ends. This CDR3 comprises 13 residues. Germline values: CDR1 MNHNS, CDR2 SASEGT. CDR3 sequence: CASSEAGYYEQYF. DNA for the CDR3: TGTGCCAGCAGTGAAGCGGGCTACTACGAGCAGTACTTC.

This chain links TRBV14 with TRBJ1-1, with D tentatively TRBD1 (5 bases). V was cut by 3 bases and J by 0 bases, with 11 bases left in between. The CDR3 runs to 15 residues. Germline lookup yields CDR1 SGHDN and CDR2 FVKESK. CDR3 sequence (DNA): TGTGCCAGCAGCCAGCAGACAGCAATGAACACTGAAGCTTTCTTT. It is translated as CASSQQTAMNTEAFF.

This clone was counted once. The rearrangement joins TRBV12-3 or TRBV12-4 to TRBJ1-6; D ambiguous. CDR3 size: 12 residues. V was shortened by 4 bases and J by 14 bases, with 12 bases between the two germline ends. CDR3 in amino acids: CASSSVASSLHF. CDR3 nucleotide sequence: TGTGCCAGCAGTTCAGTGGCTAGTTCCCTCCACTTT.

The chain recombines TRBV6-5 with TRBJ2-7, with 7 bases that match TRBD1. With 0 bases clipped from V and 2 bases from J, the junction kept 4 bases outside the gene matches. In germline, CDR1 is MNHEY, CDR2 SVGAGI. This CDR3 has 15 residues. CDR3 nucleotide sequence: TGTGCCAGCAGTTACTCATACACAGGGGCCTACGAGCAGTACGTC. This gives the protein CASSYSYTGAYEQYV.

V is TRBV14 and J is TRBJ2-7; no definite D call. The germline CDR1 and CDR2 sequences are SGHDN and FVKESK. With 1 base removed from V and 3 bases from J, the gap between germline ends came to 7 bases. This CDR3 is built from 13 residues. CDR3 loop: CASSQGHIYEQYF. The CDR3, as DNA: TGTGCCAGCAGCCAAGGACACATCTACGAGCAGTACTTC. The full variable domain, rest sourced from reference TRBV14 and TRBJ2-7, is EAGVTQFPSHSVIEKGQTVTLRCDPISGHDNLYWYRRVMGKEIKFLLHFVKESKQDESGMPNNRFLAERTGGTYSTLKVQPAELEDSGVYFCASSQGHIYEQYFGPGTRLTVT.

The chain joins TRBV4-1 to TRBJ1-1; the D is unclear. From germline, CDR1 is MGHRA and CDR2 YSYEKL. There are 15 residues in the CDR3. V lost 0 bases to trimming and J lost 1 base, with 9 bases between them. This chain's CDR3 is CASSQDNSENTEAFF. The CDR3 bases are TGCGCCAGCAGCCAAGATAATTCAGAGAACACTGAAGCTTTCTTT.

The count of this clone is one. The rearrangement links TRBV19 to TRBJ1-2, with 12 positions matching TRBD1. Per the germline V gene, CDR1 is LNHDA and CDR2 is SQIVND (reference sequence). Unmatched junction bases numbered 2, after V lost 5 bases and J lost 4 bases. This CDR3 is 14 amino acids long. CDR3 residues: CASSGTGGTYGYTF. In DNA form, the CDR3 reads TGTGCCAGTAGTGGGACAGGGGGCACCTATGGCTACACCTTC.

This clone was seen once. The chain employs TRBV19 and TRBJ2-3; perhaps TRBD1 as D (6 bases). This CDR3 contains 14 residues. Trimming took off 6 bases at V and 8 bases at J, with 18 bases between the two ends. Germline loops: CDR1 LNHDA, CDR2 SQIVND (reference sequence). The CDR3 here is CASSLDSPPATQYF. The CDR3 DNA follows: TGTGCCAGTAGCCTGGACAGCCCTCCCGCTACGCAGTATTTT.

The V call is TRBV6-5, the J call TRBJ1-5, with D possibly TRBD1 on 5 matching bases. Trimming shortened V by 6 bases and J by 4 bases, and 16 bases separated the two germline ends. Germline-derived CDR1 and CDR2 are MNHEY and SVGAGI. The CDR3 is made up of 15 amino acids. The CDR3, as DNA: TGTGCCAGCAGCCCCGGGGGGGGTCGGAATCAGCCCCAGCATTTT. As protein: CASSPGGGRNQPQHF.

This clone has a single count. In DNA form, the CDR3 reads TGTGCCAGCAGAGAGGGGGATCAGCCCCAGCATTTT. It translates to CASREGDQPQHF. The rearrangement links TRBV6-5 to TRBJ1-5; TRBD1 might be the D (6 bases). CDR3 length: 12 amino acids. Germline assignment: CDR1 MNHEY and CDR2 SVGAGI. Trimming removed 6 bases at V and 5 bases at J, with 8 bases between.

Written as DNA, the CDR3 is TGTGCCAGCAGCTTCACACAGGGGGCGCGTGGGGGCTATGGCTACACCTTC. As protein: CASSFTQGARGGYGYTF. The chain joins TRBV7-2 to TRBJ1-2; 9 nucleotides agree with TRBD1. This CDR3 spans 17 amino acids. The V gene end was trimmed by 3 bases and the J gene end by 4 bases; junction bases not matched to a gene: 12. Per the germline V gene, CDR1 is SGHTA and CDR2 is FQGNSA.

In its sample, this clone was seen a few times. V and J are TRBV21-1 and TRBJ2-1; the D call TRBD1 from the table was never checked on the DNA. TRBV21-1 represents a pseudogene. This CDR3 region has 14 residues. CDR3: CASSNGTGDNEQFF. The CDR3 DNA reads as TGTGCCAGCAGCAACGGGACAGGGGACAATGAGCAGTTCTTC.

V is TRBV7-2 and J is TRBJ1-3; 7 positions match TRBD1. Germline CDR1 reads SGHTA; CDR2 reads FQGNSA. With 1 base clipped from V and 4 bases from J, the junction kept 7 bases outside the gene matches. This CDR3 is built from 16 residues. The CDR3 reads CASSLGTRGIGNTIYF. The CDR3 bases are TGTGCCAGCAGCTTAGGGACCAGGGGGATCGGAAACACCATATATTTT.

This clone was seen a few times. The chain recombines TRBV19 with TRBJ1-6; D possibly corresponds to TRBD1 (5 bases). Germline loops: CDR1 LNHDA, CDR2 SQIVND (reference sequence). The CDR3 has 16 amino acids. Trimming stripped 7 bases from V and 7 bases from J, with 20 bases between. CDR3 sequence (DNA): TGTGCCAGTACCTTAAACCCGGCAGGGAGGAATTCACCCCTCCACTTT. Its translation is CASTLNPAGRNSPLHF.

This chain connects TRBV30 to TRBJ1-1; D unclear. The CDR3 has 13 amino acids. Trimming removed 0 bases from V and 1 base from J, with 6 bases in between. Germline CDR1 and CDR2: GTSNPN and SVGIG (reference sequence). The CDR3 loop is CAWSVYGNTEAFF. In nucleotides, the CDR3 is TGTGCCTGGAGTGTTTACGGGAACACTGAAGCTTTCTTT.